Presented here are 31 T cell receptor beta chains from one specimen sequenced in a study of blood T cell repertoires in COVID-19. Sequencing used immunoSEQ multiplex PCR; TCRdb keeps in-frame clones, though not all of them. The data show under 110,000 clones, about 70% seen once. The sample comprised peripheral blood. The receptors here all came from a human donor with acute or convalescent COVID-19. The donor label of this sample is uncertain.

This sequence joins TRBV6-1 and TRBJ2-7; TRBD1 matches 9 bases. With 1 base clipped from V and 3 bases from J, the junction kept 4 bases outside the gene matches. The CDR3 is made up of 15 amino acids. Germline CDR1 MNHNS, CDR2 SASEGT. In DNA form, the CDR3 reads TGTGCCAGCAGTGAAGACGACAGGGGGGACTACGAGCAGTACTTC. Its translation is CASSEDDRGDYEQYF.

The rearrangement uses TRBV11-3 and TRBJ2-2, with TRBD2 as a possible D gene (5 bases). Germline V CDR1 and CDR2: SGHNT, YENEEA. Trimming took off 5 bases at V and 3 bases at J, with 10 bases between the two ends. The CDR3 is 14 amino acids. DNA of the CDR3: TGTGCCAGCAGCCCTAGGCGGGACACCGGGGAGCTGTTTTTT. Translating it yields CASSPRRDTGELFF.

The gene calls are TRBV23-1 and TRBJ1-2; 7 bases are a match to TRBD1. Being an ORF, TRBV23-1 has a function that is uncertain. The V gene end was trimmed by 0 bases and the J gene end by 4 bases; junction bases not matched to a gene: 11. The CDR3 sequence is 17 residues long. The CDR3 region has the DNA TGCGCCAGCAGTCAATCGACCAGGACAGGTAATCGCTATGGCTACACCTTC. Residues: CASSQSTRTGNRYGYTF.

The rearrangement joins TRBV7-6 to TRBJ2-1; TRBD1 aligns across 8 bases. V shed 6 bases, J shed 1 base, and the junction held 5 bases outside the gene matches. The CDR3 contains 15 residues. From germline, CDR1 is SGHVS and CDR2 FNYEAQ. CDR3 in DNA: TGTGCCAGCAGAGCCGGACAGGGTTCCTACAATGAGCAGTTCTTC. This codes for CASRAGQGSYNEQFF.

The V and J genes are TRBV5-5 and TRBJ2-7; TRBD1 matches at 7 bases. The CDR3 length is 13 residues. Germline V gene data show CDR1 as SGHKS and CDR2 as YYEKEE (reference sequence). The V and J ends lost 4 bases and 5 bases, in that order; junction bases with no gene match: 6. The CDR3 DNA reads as TGTGCCAGCAGCCCCACAGGGGTAAACGAGCAGTACTTC. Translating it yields CASSPTGVNEQYF.

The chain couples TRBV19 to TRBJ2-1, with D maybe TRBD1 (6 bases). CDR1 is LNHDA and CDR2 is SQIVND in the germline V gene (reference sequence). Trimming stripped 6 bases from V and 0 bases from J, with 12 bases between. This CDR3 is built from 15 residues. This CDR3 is CASRGDRSSYNEQFF. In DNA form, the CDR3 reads TGTGCCAGTAGGGGAGACAGGAGCTCCTACAATGAGCAGTTCTTC.

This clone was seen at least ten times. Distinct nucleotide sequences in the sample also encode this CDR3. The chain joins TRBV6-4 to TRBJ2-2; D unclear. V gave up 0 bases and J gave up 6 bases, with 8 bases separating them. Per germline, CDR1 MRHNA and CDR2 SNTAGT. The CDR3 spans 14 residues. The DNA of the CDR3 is TGTGCCAGCAGTGACTCTACGGTGTCCGGGGAGCTGTTTTTT. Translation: CASSDSTVSGELFF.

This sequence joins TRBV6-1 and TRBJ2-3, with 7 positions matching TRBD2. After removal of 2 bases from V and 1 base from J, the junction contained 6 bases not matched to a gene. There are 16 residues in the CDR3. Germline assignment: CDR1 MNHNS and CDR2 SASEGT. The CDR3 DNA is TGTGCCAGCAGTGAAAGCCGGGGGGTGGGCACAGATACGCAGTATTTT. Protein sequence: CASSESRGVGTDTQYF.

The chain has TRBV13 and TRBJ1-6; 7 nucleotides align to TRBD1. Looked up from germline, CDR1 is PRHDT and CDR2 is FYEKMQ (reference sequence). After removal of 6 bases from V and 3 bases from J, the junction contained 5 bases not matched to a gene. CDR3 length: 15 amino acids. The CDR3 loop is CASSNAGGYNSPLHF. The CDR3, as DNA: TGTGCCAGCAGTAACGCAGGGGGCTATAATTCACCCCTCCACTTT.

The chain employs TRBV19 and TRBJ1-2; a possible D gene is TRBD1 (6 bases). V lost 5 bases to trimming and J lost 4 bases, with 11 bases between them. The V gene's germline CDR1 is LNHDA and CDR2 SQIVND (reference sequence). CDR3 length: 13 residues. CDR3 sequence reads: CASSLDSSYGYTF. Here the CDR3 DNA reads TGTGCCAGTAGTTTGGACAGTTCCTATGGCTACACCTTC.

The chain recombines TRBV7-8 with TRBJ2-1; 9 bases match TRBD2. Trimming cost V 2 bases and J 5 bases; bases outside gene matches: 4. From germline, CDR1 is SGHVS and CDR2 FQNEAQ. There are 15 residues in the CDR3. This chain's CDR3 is CASSLWTSANNEQFF. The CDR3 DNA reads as TGTGCCAGCAGCTTATGGACTAGCGCGAACAATGAGCAGTTCTTC. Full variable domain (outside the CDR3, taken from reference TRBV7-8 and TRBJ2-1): GAGVSQSPRYKVAKRGQDVALRCDPISGHVSLFWYQQALGQGPEFLTYFQNEAQLDKSGLPSDRFFAERPEGSVSTLKIQRTQQEDSAVYLCASSLWTSANNEQFFGPGTRLTVL.

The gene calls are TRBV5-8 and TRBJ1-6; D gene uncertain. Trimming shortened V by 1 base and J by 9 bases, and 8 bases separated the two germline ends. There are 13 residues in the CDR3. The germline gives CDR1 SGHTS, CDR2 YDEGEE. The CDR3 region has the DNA TGTGCCAGCAGCTTGTTCTTCGGTTCACCCCTCCACTTT. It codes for CASSLFFGSPLHF. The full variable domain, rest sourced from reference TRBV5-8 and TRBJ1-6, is EAGVTQSPTHLIKTRGQQATLRCSPISGHTSVYWYQQALGLGLQFLLWYDEGEERNRGNFPPRFSGRQFPNYSSELNVNALELEDSALYLCASSLFFGSPLHFGNGTRLTVT.

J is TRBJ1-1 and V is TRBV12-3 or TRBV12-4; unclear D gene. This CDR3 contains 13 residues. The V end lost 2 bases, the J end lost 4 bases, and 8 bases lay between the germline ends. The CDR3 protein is CASSLKEATEAFF. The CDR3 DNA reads TGTGCCAGCAGTTTAAAGGAGGCCACTGAAGCTTTCTTT.

This chain's CDR3 is CASRLRDINTGELFF. In DNA form, the CDR3 reads TGTGCCAGCAGGCTCCGGGACATAAACACCGGGGAGCTGTTTTTT. This chain joins TRBV7-8 and TRBJ2-2, with D possibly being TRBD1 (6 bases). Germline V CDR1 and CDR2: SGHVS, FQNEAQ. Trimming shortened V by 6 bases and J by 2 bases, and 13 bases separated the two germline ends. The CDR3 contains 15 residues.

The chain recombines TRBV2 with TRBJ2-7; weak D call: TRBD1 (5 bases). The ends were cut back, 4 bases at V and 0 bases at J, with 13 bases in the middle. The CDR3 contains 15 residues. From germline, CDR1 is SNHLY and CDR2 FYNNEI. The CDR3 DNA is TGTGCCAGCAGTGGCACAGGCGAGAGCTCCTACGAGCAGTACGTC. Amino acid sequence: CASSGTGESSYEQYV.

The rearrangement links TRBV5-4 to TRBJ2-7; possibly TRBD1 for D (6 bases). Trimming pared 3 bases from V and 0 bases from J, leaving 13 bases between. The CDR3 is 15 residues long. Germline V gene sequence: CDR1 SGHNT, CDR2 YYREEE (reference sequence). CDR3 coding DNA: TGTGCCAGCAGCTCCAGGACAGCTAGCTCCTACGAGCAGTACGTC. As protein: CASSSRTASSYEQYV.

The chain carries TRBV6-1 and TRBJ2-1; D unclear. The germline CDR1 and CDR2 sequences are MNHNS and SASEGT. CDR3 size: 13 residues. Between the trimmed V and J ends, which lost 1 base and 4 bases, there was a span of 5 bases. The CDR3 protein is CASSEELYNEQFF. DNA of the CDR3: TGTGCCAGCAGTGAAGAACTTTACAATGAGCAGTTCTTC.

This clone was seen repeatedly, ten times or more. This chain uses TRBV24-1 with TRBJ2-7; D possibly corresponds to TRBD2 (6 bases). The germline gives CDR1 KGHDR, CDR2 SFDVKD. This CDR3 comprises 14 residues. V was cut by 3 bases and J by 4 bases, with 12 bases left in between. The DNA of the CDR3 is TGTGCCACCAGTGATCCACGGGACTCTTACGAGCAGTACTTC. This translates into CATSDPRDSYEQYF.

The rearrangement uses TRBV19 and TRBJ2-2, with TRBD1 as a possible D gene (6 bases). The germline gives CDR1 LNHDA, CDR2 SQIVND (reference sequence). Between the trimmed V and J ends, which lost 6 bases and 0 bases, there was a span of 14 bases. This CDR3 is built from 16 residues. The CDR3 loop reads CASRNRDTSNTGELFF. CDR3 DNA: TGTGCCAGTAGAAACCGGGACACCTCGAACACCGGGGAGCTGTTTTTT.

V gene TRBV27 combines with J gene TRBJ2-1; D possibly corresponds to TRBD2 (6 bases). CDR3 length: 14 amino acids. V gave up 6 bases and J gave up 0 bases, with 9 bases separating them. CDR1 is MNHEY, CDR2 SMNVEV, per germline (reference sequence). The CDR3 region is CASSRGGSYNEQFF. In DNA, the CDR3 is TGTGCCAGCAGCCGGGGAGGCTCCTACAATGAGCAGTTCTTC.

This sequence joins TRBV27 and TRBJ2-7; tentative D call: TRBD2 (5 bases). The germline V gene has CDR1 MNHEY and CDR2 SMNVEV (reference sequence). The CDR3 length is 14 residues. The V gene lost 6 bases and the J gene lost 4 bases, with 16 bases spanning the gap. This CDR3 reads CASRLSGWAYEQYV. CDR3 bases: TGTGCCAGCAGGTTAAGCGGCTGGGCTTACGAGCAGTACGTC.

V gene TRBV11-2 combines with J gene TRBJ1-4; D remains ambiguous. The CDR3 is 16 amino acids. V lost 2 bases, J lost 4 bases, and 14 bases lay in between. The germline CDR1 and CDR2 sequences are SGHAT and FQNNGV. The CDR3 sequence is CASSLNPGRINEKLFF. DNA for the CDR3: TGTGCCAGCAGCTTAAACCCCGGGAGGATTAATGAAAAACTGTTTTTT.

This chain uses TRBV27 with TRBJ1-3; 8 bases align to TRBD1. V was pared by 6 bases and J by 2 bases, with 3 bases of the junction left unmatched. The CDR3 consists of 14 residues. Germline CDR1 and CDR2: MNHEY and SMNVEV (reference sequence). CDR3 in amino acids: CASSRTGPGNTIYF. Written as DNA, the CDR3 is TGTGCCAGCAGCAGGACAGGGCCTGGAAACACCATATATTTT.

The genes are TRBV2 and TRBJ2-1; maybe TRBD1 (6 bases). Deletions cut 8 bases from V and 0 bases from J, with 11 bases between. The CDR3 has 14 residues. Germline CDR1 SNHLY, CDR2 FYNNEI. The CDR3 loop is CASQGRVSYNEQFF. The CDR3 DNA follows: TGTGCCAGCCAGGGGCGGGTCTCCTACAATGAGCAGTTCTTC.

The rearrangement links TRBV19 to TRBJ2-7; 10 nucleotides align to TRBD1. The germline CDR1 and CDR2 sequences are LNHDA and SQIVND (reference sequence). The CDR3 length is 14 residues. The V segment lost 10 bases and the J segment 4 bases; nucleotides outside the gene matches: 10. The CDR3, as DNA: TGTGCCACTTCATCCGGACAGGGGGGATACGAGCAGTACTTC. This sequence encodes CATSSGQGGYEQYF.

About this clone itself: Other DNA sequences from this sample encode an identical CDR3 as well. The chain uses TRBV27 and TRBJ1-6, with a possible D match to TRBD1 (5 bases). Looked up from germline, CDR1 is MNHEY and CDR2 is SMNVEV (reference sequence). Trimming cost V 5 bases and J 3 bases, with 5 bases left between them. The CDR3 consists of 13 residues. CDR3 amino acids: CASSQGYNSPLHF. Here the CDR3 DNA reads TGTGCCAGCAGTCAGGGCTATAATTCACCCCTCCACTTT.

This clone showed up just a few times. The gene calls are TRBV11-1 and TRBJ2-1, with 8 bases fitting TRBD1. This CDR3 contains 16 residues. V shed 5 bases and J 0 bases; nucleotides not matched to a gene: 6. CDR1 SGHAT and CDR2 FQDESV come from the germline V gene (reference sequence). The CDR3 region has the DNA TGTGCCAGCAGCCCTGGGACAGGCCTCTCCTACAATGAGCAGTTCTTC. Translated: CASSPGTGLSYNEQFF.

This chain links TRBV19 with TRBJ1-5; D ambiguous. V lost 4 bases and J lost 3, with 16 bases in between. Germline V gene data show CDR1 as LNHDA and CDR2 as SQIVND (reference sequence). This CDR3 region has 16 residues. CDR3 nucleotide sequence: TGTGCCAGTAGTACCGAGGATTGGCGGGTCAATCAGCCCCAGCATTTT. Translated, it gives CASSTEDWRVNQPQHF.

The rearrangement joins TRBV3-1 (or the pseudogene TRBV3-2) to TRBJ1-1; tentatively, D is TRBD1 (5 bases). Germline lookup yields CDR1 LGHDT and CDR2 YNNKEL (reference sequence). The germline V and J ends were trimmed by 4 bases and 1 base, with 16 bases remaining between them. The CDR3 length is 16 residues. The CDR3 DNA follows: TGTGCCAGCAGCCCTCCGCGGGTCGGGGGGAACACTGAAGCTTTCTTT. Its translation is CASSPPRVGGNTEAFF.

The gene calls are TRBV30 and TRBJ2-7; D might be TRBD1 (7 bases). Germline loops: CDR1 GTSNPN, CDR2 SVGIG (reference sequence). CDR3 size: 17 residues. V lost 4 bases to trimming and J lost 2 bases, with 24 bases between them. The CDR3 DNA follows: TGTGCCTGGACCAAAGTCCGGGGGCAGGGGGGAACCTACGAGCAGTACTTC. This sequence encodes CAWTKVRGQGGTYEQYF.

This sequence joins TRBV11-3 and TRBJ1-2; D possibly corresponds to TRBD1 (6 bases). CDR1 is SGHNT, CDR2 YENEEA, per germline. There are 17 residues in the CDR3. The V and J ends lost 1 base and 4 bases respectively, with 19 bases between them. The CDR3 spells CASSLGGDRPLGYGYTF. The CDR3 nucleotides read TGTGCCAGCAGCTTAGGGGGCGACAGGCCCCTCGGCTATGGCTACACCTTC.